This T cell receptor (beta chain) is from a study of T-cell reconstitution after alpha-beta-depleted transplantation in children. This clonotype turned up a few times. Its target is not known. Findings and limits, study-wide: From surviving recipient T cells and thymic progenitors came the high day-60 TCRbeta diversity observed in some patients. Reports say that about two months after transplant, the alpha-beta T cells came out of several hundred graft clones that had expanded. Among T cells one year after transplant, newly produced cells accounted for most counts and diversity.

Unique molecular identifiers were used in preparing the TCRbeta library. MiXCR, applied by TCRdb to the PCR reads, yields one record per CDR3 protein. The sample has 250,000 to 400,000 distinct CDR3 sequences, over 20% seen once. The sequence was collected from a male patient aged 10 to 17 who had a stem cell transplant for acute lymphoblastic leukemia, so the T cells may come from the graft donor. Sequenced material: PBMCs, mostly from graft donor cells, taken 180 days after TCRalphabeta/CD19-depleted stem cell transplant.

The CDR3: CASSTPFSGNEQFF. CDR3 coding DNA: TGCGCCAGCAGCACTCCCTTTAGCGGGAATGAGCAGTTCTTC. The chain carries TRBV5-1 and TRBJ2-1; 7 bases fit TRBD2. This CDR3 is 14 amino acids long. Looked up from germline, CDR1 is SGHRS and CDR2 is YFSETQ. Germline trimming cut 4 bases from V and 7 bases from J; bases unmatched to any gene: 8.